Sequencing of this T cell receptor beta chain was carried out in a study of T cell responses to AZD1222 COVID-19 vaccine. The CDR3 runs 14 residues. CDR1 is SEHNR and CDR2 is FQNEAQ in the germline V gene (reference sequence). Germline trimming cut 4 bases from V and 7 bases from J; bases unmatched to any gene: 6. Here immunoSEQ multiplex PCR was the method, and the copy in TCRdb shows in-frame clones only, minus some. The sample has approximately 150,000 clones, 87% seen once. The sequences come from peripheral blood, collected 28 days after the second AZD1222 dose. This receptor was taken from an adult who received the AZD1222 COVID-19 vaccine. The chain employs TRBV7-9 and TRBJ1-4, with 7 bases aligning to TRBD1. The CDR3 loop reads CASSSDRVGEKLFF. CDR3 bases: TGTGCCAGCAGCTCCGACAGGGTTGGTGAAAAACTGTTTTTT.